The present TCR beta chain was sequenced within a study of CD8+ T cells in alopecia areata. Background on the study: Patients took tofacitinib for 6 to 18 months, followed by 6 drug-free months.

The sample's treatment: oral pan-JAK inhibitor, 5-10 mg twice daily. Sorted populations comprised CD4+ and CD8+ T cells obtained from PBMCs. V gave up 3 bases and J gave up 2 bases, with 7 bases separating them. Germline CDR1 LNHNV, CDR2 YYDKDF (reference sequence). The CDR3 covers 13 residues. This clone was recorded a few times. The antigen remains unidentified. Sequencing used cDNA as its template, made by extracting RNA and reverse transcribing it. This table comes from immunoSEQ multiplex PCR, and its TCRdb copy is limited to in-frame clones, with some not included. The data contain about 200,000 clones, nearly 60% of them seen just once; the ten biggest clones take up 5.5%. Whole-study results and caveats: In blood and scalp, many expanded lesional clones persisted during tofacitinib.

This TCR was sampled from a human donor with alopecia areata. J is TRBJ2-5 and V is TRBV15, with TRBD1 as a possible D gene (5 bases). This material consisted of CD4+ T cells sorted from blood, taken at week 24, from a patient treated with tofacitinib. Here the CDR3 reads CATSRRQQETQYF. CDR3 sequence (DNA): TGTGCCACCAGCAGGAGACAGCAAGAGACCCAGTACTTC.